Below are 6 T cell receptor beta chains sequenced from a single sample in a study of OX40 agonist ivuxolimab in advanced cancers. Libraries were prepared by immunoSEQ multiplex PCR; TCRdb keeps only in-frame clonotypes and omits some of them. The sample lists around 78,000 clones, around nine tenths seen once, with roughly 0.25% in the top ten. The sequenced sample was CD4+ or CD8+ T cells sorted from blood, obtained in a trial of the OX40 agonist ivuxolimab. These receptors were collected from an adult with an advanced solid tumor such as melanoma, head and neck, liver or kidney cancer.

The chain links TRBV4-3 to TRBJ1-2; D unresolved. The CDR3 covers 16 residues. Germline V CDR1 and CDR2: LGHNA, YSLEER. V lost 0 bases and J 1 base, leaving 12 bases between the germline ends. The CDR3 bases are TGCGCCAGCAGCCAAGATCACCCAGGTCTTAACTATGGCTACACCTTC. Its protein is CASSQDHPGLNYGYTF.

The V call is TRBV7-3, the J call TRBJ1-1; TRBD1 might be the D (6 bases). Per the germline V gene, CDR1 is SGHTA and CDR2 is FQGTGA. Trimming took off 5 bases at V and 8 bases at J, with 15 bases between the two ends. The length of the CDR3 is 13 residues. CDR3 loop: CASSLDRLREAFF. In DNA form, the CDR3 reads TGTGCCAGCAGCCTGGACAGACTTAGGGAAGCTTTCTTT.

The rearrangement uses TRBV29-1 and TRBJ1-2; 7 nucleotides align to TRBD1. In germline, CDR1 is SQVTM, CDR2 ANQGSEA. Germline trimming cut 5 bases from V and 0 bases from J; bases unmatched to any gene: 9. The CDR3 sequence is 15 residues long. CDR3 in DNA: TGCAGCGTTCAAGGGGAGGGGGCGTCTAACTATGGCTACACCTTC. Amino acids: CSVQGEGASNYGYTF.

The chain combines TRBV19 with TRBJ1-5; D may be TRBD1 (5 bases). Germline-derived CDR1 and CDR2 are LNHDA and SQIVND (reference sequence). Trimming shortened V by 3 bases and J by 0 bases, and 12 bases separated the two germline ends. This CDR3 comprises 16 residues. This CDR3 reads CASSIGGGYSNQPQHF. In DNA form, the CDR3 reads TGTGCCAGTAGTATCGGTGGGGGATATAGCAATCAGCCCCAGCATTTT. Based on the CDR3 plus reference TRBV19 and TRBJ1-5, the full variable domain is DGGITQSPKYLFRKEGQNVTLSCEQNLNHDAMYWYRQDPGQGLRLIYYSQIVNDFQKGDIAEGYSVSREKKESFPLTVTSAQKNPTAFYLCASSIGGGYSNQPQHFGDGTRLSIL.

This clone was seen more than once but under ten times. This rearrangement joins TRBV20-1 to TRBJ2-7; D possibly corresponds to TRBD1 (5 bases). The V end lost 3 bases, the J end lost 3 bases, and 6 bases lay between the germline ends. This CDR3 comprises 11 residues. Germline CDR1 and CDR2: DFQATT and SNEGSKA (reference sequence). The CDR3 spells CSASRVYEQYF. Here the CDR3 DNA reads TGCAGTGCTAGCAGGGTCTACGAGCAGTACTTC.

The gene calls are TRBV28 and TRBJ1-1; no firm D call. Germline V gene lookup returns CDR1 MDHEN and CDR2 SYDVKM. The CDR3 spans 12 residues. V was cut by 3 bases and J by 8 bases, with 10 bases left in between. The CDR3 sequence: CASSFSRFEAFF. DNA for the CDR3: TGTGCCAGCAGTTTCTCCAGATTCGAAGCTTTCTTT.